A selection of T cell receptor beta chains follows, all from one sample in a study of T cells after yellow fever vaccination. A single record per CDR3 protein comes from TCRdb applying MiXCR to the 5' RACE reads. The sample lists about 340,000 distinct CDR3 sequences; approximately 9% were seen once. The sample here was PBMCs, taken on the day of the first yellow fever vaccination. Receptors were obtained from a man between 18 and 35 years old who received the YFV17D yellow fever vaccine. Each CDR3 is given with its conserved first and last residue. The D gene is left open where the match is weak. Clone size is shown for a subset of rows, as once, few, many or a class of expanded clone.

TRBV4-3	once	NA	TRBJ2-3	TGCGCCAGCAGCCAGCGACCCACGAGCACAGATACGCAGTATTTT	CASSQRPTSTDTQYF
TRBV9	NA	NA	TRBJ1-1	TGTGCCAGCAGCGTAGCCGGGGACCCCGGGGTTGAAGCTTTCTTT	CASSVAGDPGVEAFF
TRBV14	NA	TRBD1	TRBJ2-3	TGTGCCAGCAGCCTCTGGACAGGCCCTAGCACAGATACGCAGTATTTT	CASSLWTGPSTDTQYF
TRBV28	few	NA	TRBJ1-2	TGTGCCAGCTCAGGACCAGTCTCAAACTATGGCTACACCTTC	CASSGPVSNYGYTF
TRBV6-1	NA	TRBD1	TRBJ2-5	TGTGCCAGCAGTGTGCAGGACAGGTGGTTCGAGACCCAGTACTTC	CASSVQDRWFETQYF
TRBV5-1	few	NA	TRBJ1-5	TGCGCCAGCAGCCCTGGTGGGGGGGTCAGGGGCAATCAGCCCCAGCATTTT	CASSPGGGVRGNQPQHF
TRBV5-1	NA	TRBD2	TRBJ2-2	TGCGCCAGCAGCCAAGACCGGGGACTAGAATCCGGGGAGCTGTTTTTT	CASSQDRGLESGELFF
TRBV4-3	NA	NA	TRBJ2-5	TGCGCCAGCAGCCAAGATGCCCCCACGGGGTGGGGAGAGACCCAGTACTTC	CASSQDAPTGWGETQYF
TRBV7-8	NA	NA	TRBJ2-4	TGTGCCAGCAGCTTAGCGACCCAGCACATTCAGTACTTC	CASSLATQHIQYF
TRBV12-3/TRBV12-4	NA	NA	TRBJ2-3	TGTGCCAGCAGTTTTCAGGGGACTAGCACAGATACGCAGTATTTT	CASSFQGTSTDTQYF
TRBV5-1	many	TRBD2	TRBJ2-2	TGCGCCAGCAGCCGGGAGGGGGGCCCGAACACCGGGGAGCTGTTTTTT	CASSREGGPNTGELFF
TRBV5-1	many	TRBD2	TRBJ2-3	TGCGCCAGCAGCCCCAACGGGGGGGGGAGTGATACGCAGTATTTT	CASSPNGGGSDTQYF
TRBV5-1	NA	NA	TRBJ2-5	TGCGCCAGCAGCTTGGGGACATTGGAGACCCAGTACTTC	CASSLGTLETQYF
TRBV9	few	NA	TRBJ2-1	TGTGCCAGCCGAACGGGTGACAATGAGCAGTTCTTC	CASRTGDNEQFF
TRBV13	NA	NA	TRBJ1-6	TGTGCCAGCAGCCGCAGCGCCGAACAGGGATTAGGTTCACCCCTCCACTTT	CASSRSAEQGLGSPLHF
TRBV19	few	NA	TRBJ2-5	TGTGCCAGTAGTCCGACCCACTCGCAAGAGACCCAGTACTTC	CASSPTHSQETQYF
TRBV5-1	NA	TRBD1	TRBJ1-1	TGCGCCAGCAGCCTCAAAACGACAGGGGGGAACACTGAAGCTTTCTTT	CASSLKTTGGNTEAFF
TRBV29-1	many	NA	TRBJ2-1	TGCAGCGTTGCGTCGGGGATAGGGGCCCACTACAATGAGCAGTTCTTC	CSVASGIGAHYNEQFF
TRBV4-1	NA	TRBD1	TRBJ2-7	TGCGCCAGCAGCCGTACGTCGGGACAGAGCTCCTACGAGCAGTACTTC	CASSRTSGQSSYEQYF
TRBV5-1	few	TRBD1	TRBJ2-3	TGCGCCAGCAGCTCCTCGGGACAGGGGGAAGATACGCAGTATTTT	CASSSSGQGEDTQYF
TRBV19	NA	NA	TRBJ1-2	TGTGCCAGTAGTATCGGTTCCTACTATGGCTACACCTTC	CASSIGSYYGYTF
TRBV7-7	NA	TRBD2	TRBJ2-3	TGTGCCAGCAGCGAGGGACTAGTTGGCACAGATACGCAGTATTTT	CASSEGLVGTDTQYF
TRBV28	NA	TRBD1	TRBJ1-1	TGTGCCAGCAGTGCCTACGGGACAGGGGGCACTGAAGCTTTCTTT	CASSAYGTGGTEAFF
TRBV5-1	many	TRBD2	TRBJ2-7	TGCGCCAGCAGCCTTAGCGGGGGGGGCTCCTACGAGCAGTACTTC	CASSLSGGGSYEQYF
TRBV14	once	NA	TRBJ2-3	TGTGCCAGCAGCCAAGAGAGCCCTAGCTCGGGAGATACGCAGTATTTT	CASSQESPSSGDTQYF
TRBV7-2	NA	NA	TRBJ2-3	TGTGCCAGCAGCTCCCTGGGTCCAGATACGCAGTATTTT	CASSSLGPDTQYF
TRBV29-1	NA	NA	TRBJ2-1	TGCAGCGTCGCTCTGCGGGGAAACTACAATGAGCAGTTCTTC	CSVALRGNYNEQFF
TRBV5-1	NA	NA	TRBJ2-2	TGCGCCAGCAGCTTGGCCCTAGGGAGGGAGCTGTTTTTT	CASSLALGRELFF
TRBV5-1	many	NA	TRBJ1-1	TGCGCCAGCAGCTTGCAAGGTGGACAGGAAGCTTTCTTT	CASSLQGGQEAFF
TRBV24-1	few	NA	TRBJ2-3	TGTGCCACCAGTGATTCACACACAGATACGCAGTATTTT	CATSDSHTDTQYF
TRBV5-1	many	TRBD2	TRBJ2-4	TGCGCCAGCAGCCCATCCGGGACTAGCCGTGACATTCAGTACTTC	CASSPSGTSRDIQYF
TRBV4-1	NA	NA	TRBJ1-2	TGCGCCAGCAGCCAAGATCCGGGACAAAACTATGGCTACACCTTC	CASSQDPGQNYGYTF
TRBV7-2	many	TRBD2	TRBJ2-3	TGTGCCAGCAGCTACAATTTGGCTAGCGGGGCAGATACGCAGTATTTT	CASSYNLASGADTQYF
TRBV20-1	few	TRBD2	TRBJ2-5	TGCAGTGCTAGAGTACGGGGGGGAACCCAAGAGACCCAGTACTTC	CSARVRGGTQETQYF
TRBV18	few	NA	TRBJ1-2	TGTGCCAGCTCACCACCGGGACACAGGGCCTCACACTATGGCTACACCTTC	CASSPPGHRASHYGYTF
TRBV12-3/TRBV12-4	many	NA	TRBJ1-1	TGTGCCAGCCGAATGAACACTGAAGCTTTCTTT	CASRMNTEAFF
TRBV20-1	few	NA	TRBJ2-7	TGCAGTGCCCACCCCCCCGGACTGACCTACTACGAGCAGTACTTC	CSAHPPGLTYYEQYF
TRBV19	few	TRBD2	TRBJ2-3	TGTGCCAGGAAGATTGTGCGGGACTACACAGATACGCAGTATTTT	CARKIVRDYTDTQYF
TRBV19	few	NA	TRBJ1-1	TGTGCCAGTAGTATAGATCGGGTGACCTTGAACACTGAAGCTTTCTTT	CASSIDRVTLNTEAFF
TRBV7-2	many	NA	TRBJ2-3	TGTGCCAGCAGCTTAGTAGCTTGGGATACGCAGTATTTT	CASSLVAWDTQYF
TRBV12-3/TRBV12-4	NA	NA	TRBJ2-2	TGTGCCAGCAGTTCGTGGGGGGGGCTCGTCGGGGAGCTGTTTTTT	CASSSWGGLVGELFF
TRBV4-3	many	TRBD2	TRBJ2-3	TGCGCCAGCAGCCAAGGTCCTAGCGGGGCGGGGGATACGCAGTATTTT	CASSQGPSGAGDTQYF
TRBV14	NA	NA	TRBJ2-5	TGTGCCAGCAGCCAAGCCTTGGCGGGGGCAGAGACCCAGTACTTC	CASSQALAGAETQYF
TRBV7-2	NA	NA	TRBJ2-7	TGTGCCAGCAGCTTAGCTTATATGCGGGATTACGAGCAGTACTTC	CASSLAYMRDYEQYF
TRBV2	few	NA	TRBJ1-1	TGTGCCAGCAGGGAGGACGAGACTGAAGCTTTCTTT	CASREDETEAFF
TRBV3-1	NA	TRBD2	TRBJ2-2	TGTGCCAGCAGCCCAACGACTAGCGGGGGGGCCTTCTTTCACACCGGGGAGCTGTTTTTT	CASSPTTSGGAFFHTGELFF
TRBV28	many	TRBD1	TRBJ1-6	TGTGCCAGCAGGCATCACCTCAACAGGGGAAAGGAGAATTCACCCCTCCACTTT	CASRHHLNRGKENSPLHF
TRBV12-3/TRBV12-4	NA	NA	TRBJ1-5	TGTGCCAGCAGTTTGGGGGGGACCCAGCATTTT	CASSLGGTQHF
TRBV6-5	NA	NA	TRBJ1-3	TGTGCCAGCAGTTCGGGGGCAGCCGGAAACACCATATATTTT	CASSSGAAGNTIYF
TRBV19	few	NA	TRBJ2-1	TGTGCCAGTCAAAGGGGCACAGGGTCCAACTACAATGAGCAGTTCTTC	CASQRGTGSNYNEQFF
TRBV6-1	NA	NA	TRBJ2-1	TGTGCCAGCACTAGAACAGGAGGCAATGAGCAGTTCTTC	CASTRTGGNEQFF
TRBV25-1	few	NA	TRBJ2-2	TGTGCCAGCAGTGGTGCGGACAAGGTTTTCGCGAACACCGGGGAGCTGTTTTTT	CASSGADKVFANTGELFF
TRBV20-1	few	TRBD2	TRBJ2-2	TGCAGTGCTAGTCCTAGCGGCCGCCGGGTCACCGGGGAGCTGTTTTTT	CSASPSGRRVTGELFF
TRBV20-1	few	TRBD1	TRBJ2-4	TGCAGTGCAGGGGACAGGGGTAGGGTGGACATTCAGTACTTC	CSAGDRGRVDIQYF
TRBV28	few	NA	TRBJ2-3	TGTGCCACGTCTGAACAGGGAGGCACAGATACGCAGTATTTT	CATSEQGGTDTQYF
TRBV20-1	few	NA	TRBJ2-1	TGCAGTGCTAGAGGCGGGGGCCTGAATGAGCAGTTCTTC	CSARGGGLNEQFF
TRBV4-3	few	NA	TRBJ2-7	TGCGCCAGCAGCCCCTCTCACGGGGGGCTAGGGGAGCAGTACTTC	CASSPSHGGLGEQYF